The clone carrying this T cell receptor beta chain was recorded many times. Its antigen remains unidentified. The CDR3 consists of 17 residues. The library targeted TCRbeta and was prepared with unique molecular identifiers. Each CDR3 protein gets one entry after TCRdb re-called the PCR reads with MiXCR. The sample carries about 280,000 distinct CDR3 sequences, more than 9% recorded once. The data originate from a study of T-cell reconstitution after alpha-beta-depleted transplantation in children. Overall study findings and caveats: Recipient T cells and thymic progenitors that survived gave rise to the high TCRbeta diversity observed at day 60 in some patients. At around two months after transplant, the alpha-beta T cells were reportedly derived from several hundred expanded clones that came from non-depleted graft cells.

The V and J genes are TRBV12-2 and TRBJ2-3; the table's D call TRBD1 went unverified against the DNA. TRBV12-2 is noted as a pseudogene. The receptor was isolated from a male patient between 2 and 10 years old who had a stem cell transplant for chronic granulomatous disease, so the T cells may come from the graft donor. The sequencing used peripheral blood, collected 180 days after TCRalphabeta/CD19-depleted stem cell transplant. The CDR3 sequence: CASRLVPGHRGTDTQYF. In DNA form, the CDR3 reads TGTGCAAGTCGCTTAGTACCGGGACATAGGGGCACAGATACGCAGTATTTT.